This TCR beta chain was profiled in a study of T cells in Graves' hyperthyroidism and ophthalmopathy. Germline V gene lookup returns CDR1 ENHRY and CDR2 SYGVKD. This CDR3 has 15 residues. V was cut by 10 bases and J by 4 bases, with 20 bases left in between. RNA transcripts provided the source from which TCR beta CDR3 regions were amplified. HTBI primers were the set used in a first-round RT-PCR of the TCR CDR3. TCRdb independently ran MiXCR on the multiplex PCR reads; one entry per CDR3 protein. The table shows roughly 500,000 distinct CDR3 sequences, with approximately 25% occurring only once. Investigators excluded patients with uncontrolled infection, other autoimmune disease, pregnancy or lactation. Diagnoses were established using clinical symptoms, serum thyroxine and TRAb, thyroid ultrasound and orbital computed tomography. This clonotype was seen at least ten times.

Input material: blood. The receptor was derived from a woman in her thirties with Graves' ophthalmopathy. V and J are TRBV10-3 and TRBJ1-5; D is ambiguous. CDR3 amino acids: CATAPEGVGNQPQHF. In nucleotides, the CDR3 is TGTGCCACCGCCCCGGAAGGCGTTGGAAATCAGCCCCAGCATTTT.